The 26 T cell receptor beta chains listed next were all sequenced from one sample in a study of long-term antiretroviral therapy in people with HIV. Sequencing used immunoSEQ v3.0 at survey level. Using immunoSEQ multiplex PCR, the repertoire was profiled, and TCRdb retains in-frame clones only, with some absent. The sample lists about 21,000 clones, around 83% seen once, with roughly 5.9% in the top ten. The sample in question was unsorted PBMCs, obtained 0.2 years after starting antiretroviral therapy. Source of these receptors: a woman in her twenties or thirties with HIV.

V is TRBV11-2 and J is TRBJ1-2; tentatively, D is TRBD1 (6 bases). Trimming pared 2 bases from V and 7 bases from J, leaving 17 bases between. The CDR3 length is 15 residues. The germline V gene has CDR1 SGHAT and CDR2 FQNNGV. The CDR3 reads CASSLSFSGEGGYTF. The CDR3 region has the DNA TGTGCCAGCAGCTTATCGTTTTCAGGGGAAGGTGGCTACACCTTC. Combining the CDR3 with reference TRBV11-2 and TRBJ1-2 gives the whole variable domain EAGVAQSPRYKIIEKRQSVAFWCNPISGHATLYWYQQILGQGPKLLIQFQNNGVVDDSQLPKDRFSAERLKGVDSTLKIQPAKLEDSAVYLCASSLSFSGEGGYTFGSGTRLTVV.

This clone appeared once. The chain uses TRBV6-1 and TRBJ2-6; no firm D call. The V gene's germline CDR1 is MNHNS and CDR2 SASEGT. The CDR3 consists of 17 residues. V was pared by 4 bases and J by 0 bases, with 13 bases between. CDR3 DNA: TGTGCCAGCAGTGTTCTCACACGAACCTCTGGGGCCAACGTCCTGACTTTC. Translating it yields CASSVLTRTSGANVLTF.

J is TRBJ2-5 and V is TRBV30; D is unresolved. The CDR3 totals 11 residues. Germline assignment: CDR1 GTSNPN and CDR2 SVGIG (reference sequence). Trimming removed 4 bases at V and 3 bases at J, with 6 bases between. CDR3 nucleotide sequence: TGTGCCTGGAACGGAGAAGAGACCCAGTACTTC. Protein product: CAWNGEETQYF.

The table lists this clone with a count of one. The rearrangement joins TRBV27 to TRBJ2-2; 12 bases map to TRBD1. Germline values: CDR1 MNHEY, CDR2 SMNVEV (reference sequence). V shed 9 bases and J 7 bases; nucleotides not matched to a gene: 6. The CDR3 contains 14 residues. The CDR3 DNA follows: TGTGCCAGTCGGGACAGGGGGCTCCACGGGGAGCTGTTTTTT. Translated, it gives CASRDRGLHGELFF.

This chain connects TRBV9 to TRBJ2-5; 10 nucleotides match TRBD2. Unmatched junction bases numbered 3, after V lost 0 bases and J lost 1 base. The germline gives CDR1 SGDLS, CDR2 YYNGEE. This CDR3 contains 16 residues. Written as DNA, the CDR3 is TGTGCCAGCAGCGTAGCCAGCGGGGGGGCCCAAGAGACCCAGTACTTC. This sequence encodes CASSVASGGAQETQYF.

This chain joins TRBV29-1 and TRBJ1-4; 9 positions agree with TRBD1. Germline CDR1 and CDR2: SQVTM and ANQGSEA. With V trimmed by 4 bases and J by 8 bases, 5 bases remained unmatched. CDR3 length: 13 amino acids. The CDR3 DNA is TGCAGCGTTGGAGACAGGGGGAGGGAAAAACTGTTTTTT. It translates to CSVGDRGREKLFF.

This clone has a single count. The genes are TRBV9 and TRBJ1-2, with a possible D match to TRBD1 (5 bases). The germline V gene encodes CDR1 SGDLS and CDR2 YYNGEE. CDR3 length: 13 residues. V lost 5 bases to trimming and J lost 7 bases, with 15 bases between them. CDR3: CASSPGFQGGYTF. CDR3 nucleotide sequence: TGTGCCAGCAGTCCGGGGTTCCAGGGTGGCTACACCTTC.

V gene TRBV6-5 combines with J gene TRBJ1-2; no reliable D call. Trimming stripped 7 bases from V and 4 bases from J, with 16 bases between. The CDR3 has 14 amino acids. The germline CDR1 and CDR2 sequences are MNHEY and SVGAGI. DNA of the CDR3: TGTGCCAGCATCCCTTCGGGGATAGGCTATGGCTACACCTTC. It is translated as CASIPSGIGYGYTF.

This clone was detected once. The chain employs TRBV5-5 and TRBJ1-5; D is uncertain. CDR1 is SGHKS, CDR2 YYEKEE, per germline (reference sequence). Trimming pared 2 bases from V and 0 bases from J, leaving 3 bases between. The CDR3 has 13 amino acids. The CDR3 is CASSFNSNQPQHF. In nucleotides, the CDR3 is TGTGCCAGCAGCTTCAATAGCAATCAGCCCCAGCATTTT. Complete variable domain (other parts from reference TRBV5-5 and TRBJ1-5): DAGVTQSPTHLIKTRGQQVTLRCSPISGHKSVSWYQQVLGQGPQFIFQYYEKEERGRGNFPDRFSARQFPNYSSELNVNALLLGDSALYLCASSFNSNQPQHFGDGTRLSIL.

This clone was detected only once. The CDR3 is CASSPVGGLNNEKLFF. The CDR3 DNA is TGTGCCAGCAGCCCGGTTGGGGGGCTGAATAATGAAAAACTGTTTTTT. The chain has TRBV5-5 and TRBJ1-4, with TRBD1 as a possible D gene (6 bases). Trimming removed 4 bases at V and 4 bases at J, with 17 bases between. This CDR3 is 16 amino acids long. The germline V gene encodes CDR1 SGHKS and CDR2 YYEKEE (reference sequence).

The chain is built from TRBV19 and TRBJ1-5, with D uncertain. Trimming took 6 bases from V and 6 from J, leaving 12 bases between them. The CDR3 sequence is 13 residues long. Per the germline V gene, CDR1 is LNHDA and CDR2 is SQIVND (reference sequence). DNA of the CDR3: TGTGCCAGTAGCCCCGACGGGGTTCAGCCCCAGCATTTT. It translates to CASSPDGVQPQHF.

There are a few counts of this clone. The chain employs TRBV5-1 and TRBJ1-2; D might be TRBD1 (6 bases). Germline loops: CDR1 SGHRS, CDR2 YFSETQ. V lost 4 bases and J 4 bases, leaving 11 bases between the germline ends. The CDR3 sequence is 13 residues long. CDR3: CASSPSQGYGYTF. The CDR3 nucleotides read TGCGCCAGCAGCCCCTCACAGGGCTATGGCTACACCTTC.

The chain carries TRBV11-2 and TRBJ2-3; 7 bases line up with TRBD1. The length of the CDR3 is 16 residues. CDR1 is SGHAT, CDR2 FQNNGV, per germline. V gave up 6 bases and J gave up 3 bases; unmatched junction bases: 12. CDR3 loop: CASRLRQGPGTDTQYF. The CDR3 nucleotides read TGTGCCAGCAGATTAAGACAGGGTCCAGGGACAGATACGCAGTATTTT.

The rearrangement links TRBV30 to TRBJ1-6; 9 bases line up with TRBD1. This CDR3 comprises 14 residues. In germline, CDR1 is GTSNPN, CDR2 SVGIG (reference sequence). The V segment lost 2 bases and the J segment 7 bases; nucleotides outside the gene matches: 3. In nucleotides, the CDR3 is TGTGCCTGGAGTCCGGGACAGGGCAATTCACCCCTCCACTTT. Translated, it gives CAWSPGQGNSPLHF. Based on the CDR3 plus reference TRBV30 and TRBJ1-6, the full variable domain is SQTIHQWPATLVQPVGSPLSLECTVEGTSNPNLYWYRQAAGRGLQLLFYSVGIGQISSEVPQNLSASRPQDRQFILSSKKLLLSDSGFYLCAWSPGQGNSPLHFGNGTRLTVT.

The chain combines TRBV29-1 with TRBJ1-2; D is perhaps TRBD1 (6 bases). CDR1 is SQVTM and CDR2 is ANQGSEA in the germline V gene. V was shortened by 4 bases and J by 7 bases, with 13 bases between the two germline ends. The CDR3 sequence is 12 residues long. Here the CDR3 reads CSVVQGKVGYTF. DNA for the CDR3: TGCAGCGTTGTACAGGGCAAGGTTGGCTACACCTTC.

V and J are TRBV7-9 and TRBJ2-2; D is unresolved. Trimming removed 1 base at V and 4 bases at J, with 7 bases between. Germline V gene data show CDR1 as SEHNR and CDR2 as FQNEAQ (reference sequence). This CDR3 region has 14 residues. CDR3 amino acids: CASSLVQTTGELFF. As DNA, the CDR3 is TGTGCCAGCAGCTTAGTACAGACCACCGGGGAGCTGTTTTTT.

This clone was found once. The chain recombines TRBV5-4 with TRBJ2-5; 9 bases map to TRBD2. Germline V gives CDR1 SGHNT, CDR2 YYREEE (reference sequence). This CDR3 region has 15 residues. V lost 3 bases to trimming and J lost 6 bases; unmatched junction nucleotides: 9. CDR3 amino acids: CASSSRRGGEKTQYF. The CDR3 region has the DNA TGTGCCAGCAGCTCACGGCGGGGGGGTGAGAAGACCCAGTACTTC.

The genes are TRBV6-4 and TRBJ2-5; D remains ambiguous. Germline-derived CDR1 and CDR2 are MRHNA and SNTAGT. The CDR3 runs 13 residues. Between the trimmed V and J ends, which lost 3 bases and 3 bases, there was a span of 8 bases. CDR3 sequence reads: CASSDLRKETQYF. CDR3 coding DNA: TGTGCCAGCAGTGATCTCAGGAAAGAGACCCAGTACTTC.

The chain couples TRBV9 to TRBJ2-1; 10 nucleotides line up with TRBD1. With V trimmed by 2 bases and J by 7 bases, 9 bases remained unmatched. This CDR3 has 16 amino acids. Germline CDR1 is SGDLS and CDR2 is YYNGEE. CDR3 in amino acids: CASSVLPGTGVNEQFF. The CDR3, as DNA: TGTGCCAGCAGCGTTCTCCCCGGGACAGGGGTAAATGAGCAGTTCTTC.

This chain uses TRBV5-1 with TRBJ1-5; D is unresolved. The germline V gene has CDR1 SGHRS and CDR2 YFSETQ. CDR3 length: 13 residues. Trimming shortened V by 1 base and J by 2 bases, and 4 bases separated the two germline ends. The CDR3 sequence is CASSLFGNQPQHF. CDR3 coding DNA: TGCGCCAGCAGCTTGTTTGGCAATCAGCCCCAGCATTTT.

The rearrangement links TRBV2 to TRBJ2-7; TRBD2 might be the D (5 bases). The V end was cut by 7 bases, the J end by 3 bases, with 22 bases between. The CDR3 runs 16 residues. Per the germline V gene, CDR1 is SNHLY and CDR2 is FYNNEI. The CDR3 DNA reads as TGTGCCAGCAAAGAGGGCCGGACCGCATATCACTACGAGCAGTACGTC. Translated, it gives CASKEGRTAYHYEQYV.

A single count supports this clone. V usage is TRBV5-1 and J usage is TRBJ2-1; D remains unclear. The germline gives CDR1 SGHRS, CDR2 YFSETQ. The CDR3 totals 16 residues. V was cut by 0 bases and J by 6 bases, with 16 bases left in between. Here the CDR3 reads CASSLGSGVHSNEQFF. The CDR3 DNA reads TGCGCCAGCAGCTTGGGGTCCGGCGTCCATTCCAATGAGCAGTTCTTC.

The chain is built from TRBV6-5 and TRBJ2-7; D not resolved. The CDR3 has 16 amino acids. Looked up from germline, CDR1 is MNHEY and CDR2 is SVGAGI. V was cut by 0 bases and J by 3 bases, with 15 bases left in between. In DNA, the CDR3 is TGTGCCAGCAGTTACTCGCAGCAGGCCAGTTACTACGAGCAGTACTTC. It translates to CASSYSQQASYYEQYF.

The chain couples TRBV29-1 to TRBJ2-7, with TRBD1 matching 7 bases. Germline values: CDR1 SQVTM, CDR2 ANQGSEA. This CDR3 has 13 residues. Losses at the gene ends were 4 bases for V and 4 bases for J; bases not matched to a gene: 7. In nucleotides, the CDR3 is TGCAGCGTTGTCTTGGCAGGGGGTTACGAGCAGTACGTC. Translation gives CSVVLAGGYEQYV.

This sequence joins TRBV5-8 and TRBJ2-5; D perhaps matches TRBD2 (5 bases). The V and J ends lost 6 bases and 3 bases respectively, with 12 bases between them. Germline lookup yields CDR1 SGHTS and CDR2 YDEGEE. CDR3 length equals 13 residues. CDR3 region: CASITQREETQYF. CDR3 nucleotide sequence: TGTGCCAGCATTACCCAGAGGGAAGAGACCCAGTACTTC.

The chain combines TRBV23-1 with TRBJ1-2; unclear D gene. TRBV23-1 is reported as an ORF; its role is uncertain. This CDR3 region has 14 residues. The germline V and J ends were trimmed by 4 bases and 4 bases, with 13 bases remaining between them. The CDR3 coding sequence is TGCGCCAGCAGTCTCATACGGACGGGCTATGGCTACACCTTC. It codes for CASSLIRTGYGYTF.